This T cell receptor beta chain was sequenced for a study of blood T cell repertoires in COVID-19. Across the whole study: Donors in the United States, Italy and Spain gave samples during acute or convalescent COVID-19.

The assay was immunoSEQ multiplex PCR, and TCRdb's table has in-frame clones only and misses some. The sample has some 97,000 clones; roughly 92% are singletons. Germline V gives CDR1 MGHRA, CDR2 YSYEKL. The V and J ends lost 4 bases and 4 bases, in that order; junction bases with no gene match: 10. This CDR3 spans 16 amino acids. The sample consisted of peripheral blood. The receptor was isolated from a man in his 70s with acute or convalescent COVID-19. The chain combines TRBV4-1 with TRBJ1-5; TRBD1 agrees at 7 bases. CDR3 region: CASSRTGTDNNQPQHF. The CDR3 coding sequence is TGCGCCAGCAGCCGAACCGGGACAGATAATAATCAGCCCCAGCATTTT.